Presented here are 7 T cell receptor beta chains from one specimen sequenced in a study of lymphopenia after photon versus proton radiotherapy. Sequencing used immunoSEQ multiplex PCR; TCRdb keeps in-frame clones, though not all of them. Of about 83,000 clones in the sample, 80% to 90% were seen once. Sequenced material: peripheral blood, taken from a patient treated with proton-based radiotherapy. Receptor source: a man between 60 and 70 years old with pancreatic cancer.

In nucleotides, the CDR3 is TGTGCCAGCAACCCAAGGGGGCTTGGTGAAGCTTTCTTT. Translated, it gives CASNPRGLGEAFF. The chain uses TRBV11-1 and TRBJ1-1; TRBD1 aligns across 7 bases. With 7 bases clipped from V and 7 bases from J, the junction kept 9 bases outside the gene matches. This CDR3 is built from 13 residues. Germline-derived CDR1 and CDR2 are SGHAT and FQDESV (reference sequence).

The gene calls are TRBV7-8 and TRBJ1-2; 10 positions agree with TRBD1. CDR1 SGHVS and CDR2 FQNEAQ come from the germline V gene. Trimming removed 5 bases from V and 8 bases from J; junction bases left unmatched: 11. CDR3 length equals 15 residues. In DNA form, the CDR3 reads TGTGCCAGCAGCCACCCGGGACAGGGGCTCGGGGGCTACACCTTC. Amino acid sequence: CASSHPGQGLGGYTF.

The V and J genes are TRBV30 and TRBJ2-3; D could derive from TRBD1 or TRBD2 (5 bases each). Trimming removed 0 bases at V and 6 bases at J, with 16 bases between. Germline loops: CDR1 GTSNPN, CDR2 SVGIG (reference sequence). This CDR3 spans 15 amino acids. CDR3 sequence reads: CAWSVLLARGDTQYF. In DNA form, the CDR3 reads TGTGCCTGGAGTGTACTCCTAGCAAGGGGCGATACGCAGTATTTT.

The chain links TRBV30 to TRBJ2-7; TRBD1 matches at 9 bases. Trimming at V came to 3 bases and at J to 5 bases, leaving 8 bases not matched to a gene. There are 14 residues in the CDR3. Germline CDR1 and CDR2: GTSNPN and SVGIG (reference sequence). CDR3: CAWRLRGQGHEQYF. CDR3 DNA: TGTGCCTGGAGGCTACGTGGACAGGGGCACGAGCAGTACTTC.

V and J are TRBV6-6 and TRBJ2-7; 13 bases match TRBD2. Germline assignment: CDR1 MNHNY and CDR2 SVGAGI (reference sequence). Trimming cost V 5 bases and J 5 bases; bases outside gene matches: 9. CDR3 size: 16 residues. CDR3 coding DNA: TGTGCCAGCAGTAACTTACTAGCGGGAGGGCAAGACGAGCAGTACTTC. This translates into CASSNLLAGGQDEQYF.

The chain joins TRBV4-1 to TRBJ2-7; the D gene could be TRBD1 or TRBD2 (5 bases each). Trimming cost V 4 bases and J 6 bases, with 22 bases left between them. Germline CDR1 MGHRA, CDR2 YSYEKL. The CDR3 length is 16 residues. DNA of the CDR3: TGCGCCAGCAGCCTCTCCGGGACCCCCCTCGCGAGCGAGCAGTACTTC. Residues: CASSLSGTPLASEQYF.

The V and J genes are TRBV6-6 and TRBJ2-7, with D uncertain. Germline V CDR1 and CDR2: MNHNY, SVGAGI (reference sequence). Trimming removed 6 bases from V and 2 bases from J, with 20 bases in between. The CDR3 runs 16 residues. In nucleotides, the CDR3 is TGTGCCAGCAGAAACCCTCACAGAGGTCCAACCTACGAGCAGTACTTC. Translation gives CASRNPHRGPTYEQYF.